One and the same sample provided the 9 T cell receptor beta chains below, sequenced in a study of blood T cell repertoires in COVID-19. The protocol was immunoSEQ multiplex PCR, while the TCRdb copy is restricted to in-frame clones and leaves out a portion. The repertoire has fewer than 350,000 clones, approximately 90% of them found once; the top ten carry 6% to 7%. The material sequenced was PBMCs or T cells enriched from blood (not recorded which). The origin of the receptors is a woman aged 40 to 50 who had recovered from COVID-19.

This clone was observed once. The rearrangement links TRBV6-5 to TRBJ2-7; 7 bases map to TRBD1. Trimming removed 5 bases from V and 4 bases from J; junction bases left unmatched: 8. The germline gives CDR1 MNHEY, CDR2 SVGAGI. This CDR3 comprises 14 residues. CDR3 nucleotides: TGTGCCAGCAGTCAGGCAGGGGGTTTGTACGAGCAGTACTTC. This gives the protein CASSQAGGLYEQYF.

This chain connects TRBV6-1 to TRBJ1-3; 7 nucleotides match TRBD1. CDR1 MNHNS and CDR2 SASEGT come from the germline V gene. J gave up 2 bases and V 3 bases, and 4 bases lay outside the gene matches. The CDR3 consists of 15 residues. CDR3 residues: CASSERTGTGNTIYF. The CDR3 nucleotides read TGTGCCAGCAGTGAGCGGACAGGTACTGGAAACACCATATATTTT.

The chain is built from TRBV7-6 and TRBJ2-3; TRBD1 matches at 7 bases. V lost 1 base to trimming and J lost 1 base; unmatched junction nucleotides: 5. Germline loops: CDR1 SGHVS, CDR2 FNYEAQ. This CDR3 has 16 amino acids. The CDR3 loop reads CASSLGVGTGTDTQYF. In DNA, the CDR3 is TGTGCCAGCAGCTTAGGGGTGGGGACAGGCACAGATACGCAGTATTTT.

V usage is TRBV27 and J usage is TRBJ2-5; TRBD2 matches at 10 bases. The CDR3 runs 17 residues. From germline, CDR1 is MNHEY and CDR2 SMNVEV (reference sequence). Losses at the gene ends were 4 bases for V and 7 bases for J; bases not matched to a gene: 15. The CDR3 loop is CASSSLGLAAIEGTQYF. CDR3 nucleotide sequence: TGTGCCAGCAGTTCCCTAGGACTAGCGGCAATTGAAGGGACCCAGTACTTC.

The chain carries TRBV11-2 and TRBJ2-1; tentatively, D is TRBD2 (5 bases). The germline V gene has CDR1 SGHAT and CDR2 FQNNGV. The CDR3 runs to 16 residues. Trimming removed 1 base from V and 5 bases from J, with 15 bases in between. CDR3 loop: CASSLGVLAANNEQFF. The CDR3 bases are TGTGCCAGCAGCTTAGGCGTCCTAGCAGCTAACAATGAGCAGTTCTTC.

The chain has TRBV28 and TRBJ1-4; 7 bases are a match to TRBD1. This CDR3 spans 14 amino acids. Germline V gene data show CDR1 as MDHEN and CDR2 as SYDVKM. The junction had 17 bases not matched to a gene; V was cut back by 6 bases and J by 16 bases. The CDR3 protein is CASSPTRGRGVWFF. The DNA for the CDR3 is TGTGCCAGCAGCCCAACGAGGGGGCGGGGGGTGTGGTTTTTT.

V and J are TRBV3-1 (or the pseudogene TRBV3-2) and TRBJ2-7, with a tentative D call TRBD2 (6 bases). CDR1 and CDR2 from the germline V gene are LGHDT and YNNKEL (reference sequence). The V end was cut by 0 bases, the J end by 2 bases, with 20 bases between. The CDR3 contains 18 residues. In DNA, the CDR3 is TGTGCCAGCAGCCAAGATCTAGCCGGGGGTCCCCGTACCTACGAGCAGTACTTC. This gives the protein CASSQDLAGGPRTYEQYF.

The chain combines TRBV7-9 with TRBJ2-7; a possible D gene is TRBD1 (6 bases). From germline, CDR1 is SEHNR and CDR2 FQNEAQ (reference sequence). This CDR3 comprises 16 residues. Trimming took 5 bases from V and 0 from J, leaving 17 bases between them. CDR3 amino acids: CASSPISGQSSYEQYF. The CDR3 nucleotides are TGTGCCAGCAGCCCCATCTCCGGACAGAGCTCCTACGAGCAGTACTTC.

This clone was detected only once. This chain links TRBV6-5 with TRBJ2-1; 7 bases map to TRBD1. Trimming cost V 0 bases and J 4 bases; bases outside gene matches: 3. This CDR3 comprises 15 residues. Germline CDR1 and CDR2: MNHEY and SVGAGI. This chain's CDR3 is CASSYSRDSYNEQFF. The CDR3 DNA reads TGTGCCAGCAGTTACTCGAGGGACAGTTACAATGAGCAGTTCTTC.